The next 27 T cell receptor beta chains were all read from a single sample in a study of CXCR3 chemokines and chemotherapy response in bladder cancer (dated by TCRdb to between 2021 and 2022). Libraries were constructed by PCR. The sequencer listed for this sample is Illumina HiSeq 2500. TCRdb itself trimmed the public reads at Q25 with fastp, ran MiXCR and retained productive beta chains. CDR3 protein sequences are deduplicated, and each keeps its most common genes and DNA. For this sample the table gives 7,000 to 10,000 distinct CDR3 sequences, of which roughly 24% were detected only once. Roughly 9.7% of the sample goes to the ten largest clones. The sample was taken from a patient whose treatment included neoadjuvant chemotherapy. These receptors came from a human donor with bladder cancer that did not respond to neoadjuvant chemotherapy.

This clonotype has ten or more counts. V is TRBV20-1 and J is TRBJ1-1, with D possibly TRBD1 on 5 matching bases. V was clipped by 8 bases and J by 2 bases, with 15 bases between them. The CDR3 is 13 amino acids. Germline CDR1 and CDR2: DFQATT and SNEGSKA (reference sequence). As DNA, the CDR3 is TGCAGTAAACCGGGAGGGGTAAACACTGAAGCTTTCTTT. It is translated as CSKPGGVNTEAFF.

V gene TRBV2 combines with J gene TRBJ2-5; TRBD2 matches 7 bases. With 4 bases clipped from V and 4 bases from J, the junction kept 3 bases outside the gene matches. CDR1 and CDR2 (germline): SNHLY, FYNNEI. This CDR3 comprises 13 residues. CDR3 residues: CASSAGLPETQYF. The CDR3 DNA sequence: TGTGCCAGCAGTGCGGGACTACCAGAGACCCAGTACTTC.

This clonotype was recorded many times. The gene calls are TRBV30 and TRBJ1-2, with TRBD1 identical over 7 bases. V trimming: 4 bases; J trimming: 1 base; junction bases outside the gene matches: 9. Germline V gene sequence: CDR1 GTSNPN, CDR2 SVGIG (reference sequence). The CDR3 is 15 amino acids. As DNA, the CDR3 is TGTGCCTGGACCCGGACAGGAGGTCTTAACTATGGCTACACCTTC. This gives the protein CAWTRTGGLNYGYTF.

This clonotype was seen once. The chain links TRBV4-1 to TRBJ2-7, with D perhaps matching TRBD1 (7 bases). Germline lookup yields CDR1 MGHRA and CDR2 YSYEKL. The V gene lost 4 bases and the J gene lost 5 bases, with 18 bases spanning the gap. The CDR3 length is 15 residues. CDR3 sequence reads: CASSLRRGPLDEQYF. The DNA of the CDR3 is TGCGCCAGCAGCCTTCGGAGGGGGCCACTTGACGAGCAGTACTTC.

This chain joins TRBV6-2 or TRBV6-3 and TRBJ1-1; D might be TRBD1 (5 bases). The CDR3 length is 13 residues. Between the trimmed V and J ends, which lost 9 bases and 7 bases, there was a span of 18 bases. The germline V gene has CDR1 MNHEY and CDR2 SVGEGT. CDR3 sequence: CASRPIWGFEAFF. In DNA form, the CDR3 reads TGTGCCAGTCGCCCCATATGGGGCTTTGAAGCTTTCTTT.

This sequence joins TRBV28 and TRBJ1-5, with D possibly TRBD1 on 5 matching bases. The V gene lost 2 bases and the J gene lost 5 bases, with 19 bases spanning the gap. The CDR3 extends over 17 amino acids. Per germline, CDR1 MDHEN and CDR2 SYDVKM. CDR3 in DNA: TGTGCCAGCAGTTTACAGCCCTGGGGGGATCGTCATCAGCCCCAGCATTTT. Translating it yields CASSLQPWGDRHQPQHF.

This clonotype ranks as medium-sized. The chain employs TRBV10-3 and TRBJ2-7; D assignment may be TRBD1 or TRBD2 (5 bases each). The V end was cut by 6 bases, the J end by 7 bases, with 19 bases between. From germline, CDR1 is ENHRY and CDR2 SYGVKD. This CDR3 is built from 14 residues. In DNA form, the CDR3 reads TGTGCCATCAGAAGGGGACCTTCCTCGGGGGAGCAGTACTTC. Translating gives CAIRRGPSSGEQYF.

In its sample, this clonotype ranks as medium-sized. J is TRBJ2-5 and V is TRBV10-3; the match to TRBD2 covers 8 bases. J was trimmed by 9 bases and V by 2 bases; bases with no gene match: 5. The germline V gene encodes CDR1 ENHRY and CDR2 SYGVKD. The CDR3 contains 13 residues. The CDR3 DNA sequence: TGTGCCATCAGTGAGGGCGGGGGGTCGGCCCAGTACTTC. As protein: CAISEGGGSAQYF.

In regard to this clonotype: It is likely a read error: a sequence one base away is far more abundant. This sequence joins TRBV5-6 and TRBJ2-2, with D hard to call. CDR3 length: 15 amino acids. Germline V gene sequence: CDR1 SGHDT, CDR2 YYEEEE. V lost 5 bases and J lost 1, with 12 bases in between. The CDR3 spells CASRSSQVNTGELFF. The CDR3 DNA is TGTGCCAGCAGGTCGAGCCAGGTGAACACCGGGGAGCTGTTTTTT.

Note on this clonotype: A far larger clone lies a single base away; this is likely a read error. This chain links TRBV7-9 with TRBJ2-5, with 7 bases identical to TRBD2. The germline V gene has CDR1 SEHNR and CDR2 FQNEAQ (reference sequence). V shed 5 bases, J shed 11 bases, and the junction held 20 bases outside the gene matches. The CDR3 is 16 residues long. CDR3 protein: CASSPGLVRTYNEQYF. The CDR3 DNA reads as TGTGCCAGCAGCCCCGGACTAGTTCGAACTTACAATGAGCAGTACTTC.

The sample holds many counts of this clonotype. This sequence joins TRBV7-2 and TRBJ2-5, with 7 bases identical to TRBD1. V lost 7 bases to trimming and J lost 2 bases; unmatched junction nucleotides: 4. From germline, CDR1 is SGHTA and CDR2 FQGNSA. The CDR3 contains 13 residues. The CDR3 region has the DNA TGTGCCAGCAATCCGGGACAGCAAGAGACCCAGTACTTC. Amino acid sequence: CASNPGQQETQYF.

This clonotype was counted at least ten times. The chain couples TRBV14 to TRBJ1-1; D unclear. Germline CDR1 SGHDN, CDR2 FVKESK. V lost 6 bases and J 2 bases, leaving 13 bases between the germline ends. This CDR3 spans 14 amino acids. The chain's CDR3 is CASSSTSTNTEAFF. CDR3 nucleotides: TGTGCCAGCAGTAGCACTTCCACCAACACTGAAGCTTTCTTT.

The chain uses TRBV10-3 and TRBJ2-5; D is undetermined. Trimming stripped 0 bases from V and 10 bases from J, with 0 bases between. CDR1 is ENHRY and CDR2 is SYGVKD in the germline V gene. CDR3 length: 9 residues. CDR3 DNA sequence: TGTGCCATCAGTGAGTCCCAGTACTTC. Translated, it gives CAISESQYF.

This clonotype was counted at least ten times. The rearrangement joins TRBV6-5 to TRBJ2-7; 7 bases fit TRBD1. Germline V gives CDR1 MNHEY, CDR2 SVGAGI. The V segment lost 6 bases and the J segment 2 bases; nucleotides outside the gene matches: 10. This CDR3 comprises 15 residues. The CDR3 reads CASSIPGQYPYEQYF. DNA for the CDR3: TGTGCCAGCAGCATACCGGGACAGTACCCCTACGAGCAGTACTTC.

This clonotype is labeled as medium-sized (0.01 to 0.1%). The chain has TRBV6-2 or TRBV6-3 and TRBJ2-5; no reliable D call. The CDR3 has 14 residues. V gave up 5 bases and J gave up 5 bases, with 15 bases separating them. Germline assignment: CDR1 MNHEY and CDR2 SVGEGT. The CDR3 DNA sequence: TGTGCCAGCAGTCCGATCCCGGTGGGCGAGACCCAGTACTTC. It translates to CASSPIPVGETQYF.

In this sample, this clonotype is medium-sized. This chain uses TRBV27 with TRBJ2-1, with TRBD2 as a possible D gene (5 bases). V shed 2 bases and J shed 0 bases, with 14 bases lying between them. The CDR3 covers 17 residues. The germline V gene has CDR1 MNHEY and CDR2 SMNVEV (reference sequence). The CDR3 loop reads CASSLERDLSSYNEQFF. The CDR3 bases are TGTGCCAGCAGTTTAGAGAGGGATCTGAGCTCCTACAATGAGCAGTTCTTC.

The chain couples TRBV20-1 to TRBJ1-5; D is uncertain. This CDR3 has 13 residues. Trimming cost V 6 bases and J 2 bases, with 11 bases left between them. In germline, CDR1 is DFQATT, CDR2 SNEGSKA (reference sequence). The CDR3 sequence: CSALMYGNQPQHF. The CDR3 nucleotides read TGCAGTGCCCTTATGTACGGCAATCAGCCCCAGCATTTT.

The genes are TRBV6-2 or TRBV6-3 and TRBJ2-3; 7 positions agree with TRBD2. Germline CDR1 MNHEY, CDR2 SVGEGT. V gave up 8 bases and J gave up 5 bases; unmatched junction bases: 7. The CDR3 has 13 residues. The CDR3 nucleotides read TGTGCCAGCTTTGGGAGCGGGGTAGATACGCAGTATTTT. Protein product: CASFGSGVDTQYF.

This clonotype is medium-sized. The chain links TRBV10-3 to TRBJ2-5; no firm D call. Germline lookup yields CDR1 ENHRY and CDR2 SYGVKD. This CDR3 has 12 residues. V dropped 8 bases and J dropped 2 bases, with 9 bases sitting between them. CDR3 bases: TGTGCCATCGCCCAGTCTCAAGAGACCCAGTACTTC. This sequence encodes CAIAQSQETQYF.

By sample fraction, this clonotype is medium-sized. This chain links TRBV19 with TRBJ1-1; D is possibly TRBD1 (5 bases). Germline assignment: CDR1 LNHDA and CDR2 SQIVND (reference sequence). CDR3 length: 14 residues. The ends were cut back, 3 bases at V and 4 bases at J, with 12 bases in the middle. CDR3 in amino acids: CASSMLQGGTEAFF. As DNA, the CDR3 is TGTGCCAGTAGTATGCTCCAGGGAGGCACTGAAGCTTTCTTT. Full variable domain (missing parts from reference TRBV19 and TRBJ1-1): DGGITQSPKYLFRKEGQNVTLSCEQNLNHDAMYWYRQDPGQGLRLIYYSQIVNDFQKGDIAEGYSVSREKKESFPLTVTSAQKNPTAFYLCASSMLQGGTEAFFGQGTRLTVV.

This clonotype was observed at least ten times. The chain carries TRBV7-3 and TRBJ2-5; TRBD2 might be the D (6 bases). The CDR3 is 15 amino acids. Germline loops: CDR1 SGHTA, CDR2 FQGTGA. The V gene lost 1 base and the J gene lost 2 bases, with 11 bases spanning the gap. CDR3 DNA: TGTGCCAGCAGCTTAAACGGTGGGGGGCAAGAGACCCAGTACTTC. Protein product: CASSLNGGGQETQYF.

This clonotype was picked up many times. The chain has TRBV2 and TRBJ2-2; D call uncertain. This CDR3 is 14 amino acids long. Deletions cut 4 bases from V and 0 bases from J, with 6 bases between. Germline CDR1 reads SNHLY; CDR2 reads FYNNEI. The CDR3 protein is CASSAQANTGELFF. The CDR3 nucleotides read TGTGCCAGCAGTGCCCAGGCGAACACCGGGGAGCTGTTTTTT.

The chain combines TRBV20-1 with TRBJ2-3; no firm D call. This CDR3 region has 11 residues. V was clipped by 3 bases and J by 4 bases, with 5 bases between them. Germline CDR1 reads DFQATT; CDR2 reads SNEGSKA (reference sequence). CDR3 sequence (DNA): TGCAGTGCTAGCTTTGCAGATACGCAGTATTTT. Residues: CSASFADTQYF.

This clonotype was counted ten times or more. The CDR3 nucleotides are TGTGCCACCCGACAGGTCGGGGAGACCCAGTACTTC. This encodes CATRQVGETQYF. This chain links TRBV19 with TRBJ2-5; D is perhaps TRBD1 (6 bases). The CDR3 totals 12 residues. The V gene lost 10 bases and the J gene lost 5 bases, with 14 bases spanning the gap. Germline assignment: CDR1 LNHDA and CDR2 SQIVND (reference sequence).

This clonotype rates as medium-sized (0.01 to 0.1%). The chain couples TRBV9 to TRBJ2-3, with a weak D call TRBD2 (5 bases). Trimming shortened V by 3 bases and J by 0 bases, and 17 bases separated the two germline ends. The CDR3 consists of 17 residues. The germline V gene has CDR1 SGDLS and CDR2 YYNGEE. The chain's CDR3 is CASSGTVTASSTDTQYF. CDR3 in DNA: TGTGCCAGCAGCGGGACCGTTACGGCTAGCAGCACAGATACGCAGTATTTT.

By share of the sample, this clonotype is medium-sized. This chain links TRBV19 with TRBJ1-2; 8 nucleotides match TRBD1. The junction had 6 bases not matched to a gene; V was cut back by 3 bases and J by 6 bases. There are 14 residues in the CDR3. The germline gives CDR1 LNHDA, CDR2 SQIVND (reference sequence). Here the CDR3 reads CASSIGQGGDGYTF. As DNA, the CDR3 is TGTGCCAGTAGTATTGGACAGGGAGGTGATGGCTACACCTTC. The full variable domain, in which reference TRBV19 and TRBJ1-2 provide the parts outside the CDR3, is DGGITQSPKYLFRKEGQNVTLSCEQNLNHDAMYWYRQDPGQGLRLIYYSQIVNDFQKGDIAEGYSVSREKKESFPLTVTSAQKNPTAFYLCASSIGQGGDGYTFGSGTRLTVV.

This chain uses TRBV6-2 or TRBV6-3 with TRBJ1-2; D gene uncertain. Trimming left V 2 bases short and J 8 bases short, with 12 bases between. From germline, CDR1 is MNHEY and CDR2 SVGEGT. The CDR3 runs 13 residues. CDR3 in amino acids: CASSYNYGYGYTF. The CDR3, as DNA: TGTGCCAGCAGTTACAACTATGGCTACGGCTACACCTTC.